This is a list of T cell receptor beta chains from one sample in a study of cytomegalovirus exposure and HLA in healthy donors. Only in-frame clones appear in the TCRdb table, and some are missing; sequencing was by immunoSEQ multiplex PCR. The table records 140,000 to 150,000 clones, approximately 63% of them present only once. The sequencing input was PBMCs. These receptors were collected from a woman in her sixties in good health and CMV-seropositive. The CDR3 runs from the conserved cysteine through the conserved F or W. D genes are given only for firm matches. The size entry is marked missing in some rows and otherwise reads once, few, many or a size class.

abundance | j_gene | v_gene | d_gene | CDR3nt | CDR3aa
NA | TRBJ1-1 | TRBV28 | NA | TGTGCCAGCAGTTTACAGGGAAACACTGAAGCTTTCTTT | CASSLQGNTEAFF
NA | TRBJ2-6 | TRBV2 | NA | TGTGCCAGCAAGGAGTTTATCAGTTCTGGGGCCAACGTCCTGACTTTC | CASKEFISSGANVLTF
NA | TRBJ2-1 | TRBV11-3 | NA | TGTGCCAGCGGACTGGCCGGGGGCTACAATGAGCAGTTCTTC | CASGLAGGYNEQFF
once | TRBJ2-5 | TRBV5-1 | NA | TGCGCCAGCAGCCCCCAGGGACAAGAGACCCAGTACTTC | CASSPQGQETQYF
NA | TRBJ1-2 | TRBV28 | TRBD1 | TGTGCCAGCAGTAAATCCGGGACAGGGACTGTGGGCTACACCTTC | CASSKSGTGTVGYTF
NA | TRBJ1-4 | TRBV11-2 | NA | TGTGCCAGCAGCCGTTCCGGGCAAGGGGCCGAGGAAAAACTGTTTTTT | CASSRSGQGAEEKLFF
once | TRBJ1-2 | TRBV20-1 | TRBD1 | TGCAGTGCTACTGGGACAGTCGGCTACACCTTC | CSATGTVGYTF
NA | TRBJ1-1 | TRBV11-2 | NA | TGTGCCAGCAGCTCCTGGGGACTCGTTGGCACTGAAGCTTTCTTT | CASSSWGLVGTEAFF
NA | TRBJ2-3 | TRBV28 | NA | TGTGCCAGCAGTCCCCCTCCGAGACAGGTTCGCTCTAGCACAGATACGCAGTATTTT | CASSPPPRQVRSSTDTQYF
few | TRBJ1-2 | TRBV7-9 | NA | TGTGCCAGCAGCTTTGCGGGGGCGCGGGGCTATGGCTACACCTTC | CASSFAGARGYGYTF
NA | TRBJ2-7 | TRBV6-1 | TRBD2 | TGTGCCAGCAGTGAAAGAGCGGGAGTAGGCTCCTACGAGCAGTACTTC | CASSERAGVGSYEQYF
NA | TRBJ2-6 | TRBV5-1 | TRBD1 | TGCGCCAGCAGCGCCGGACAGGGGTCTTCCGGGGCCAACGTCCTGACTTTC | CASSAGQGSSGANVLTF
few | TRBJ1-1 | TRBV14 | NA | TGTGCCAGCAGCCAAGAAGTACAGAACACTGAAGCTTTCTTT | CASSQEVQNTEAFF
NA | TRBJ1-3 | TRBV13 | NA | TGTGCCAGCAGCTTGGGGGAGGTAGGGGCTGGAAACACCATATATTTT | CASSLGEVGAGNTIYF